Shown below are 17 T cell receptor beta chains from a single sample sequenced in a study of Ad26.COV2.S vaccination and SARS-CoV-2 variants. The treatment denotes: some 20 received Ad26.COV2.S at low or high dose, single or two shots; several received placebo; per-sample allocation not given. The samples date from day 63 after the first vaccine or placebo injection. Assay used: immunoSEQ multiplex PCR; TCRdb lists only in-frame clones, some missing. The data hold around 340,000 clones, with more than 85% observed a single time. Sequenced here: peripheral blood, sampled in a trial of Ad26.COV2.S vaccine versus placebo. The origin of the receptors is a person aged 18 to 65 who received the Ad26.COV2.S COVID-19 vaccine or a placebo.

The genes are TRBV7-9 and TRBJ1-3; D might be TRBD1 (5 bases). Germline V gives CDR1 SEHNR, CDR2 FQNEAQ (reference sequence). The V end was cut by 5 bases, the J end by 1 base, with 9 bases between. The CDR3 is made up of 14 amino acids. CDR3 sequence reads: CASSLQGSGNTIYF. CDR3 nucleotide sequence: TGTGCCAGCAGCCTCCAGGGATCTGGAAACACCATATATTTT.

This rearrangement joins TRBV5-1 to TRBJ2-2, with a possible D match to TRBD1 (5 bases). CDR1 SGHRS and CDR2 YFSETQ come from the germline V gene. V lost 0 bases, J lost 6 bases, and 12 bases lay in between. This CDR3 is 15 amino acids long. The CDR3 nucleotides are TGCGCCAGCAGCTTGGCTCAGGGTGGGGCCGGGGAGCTGTTTTTT. Its translation: CASSLAQGGAGELFF. The whole variable domain, filled in from reference TRBV5-1 and TRBJ2-2, reads KAGVTQTPRYLIKTRGQQVTLSCSPISGHRSVSWYQQTPGQGLQFLFEYFSETQRNKGNFPGRFSGRQFSNSRSEMNVSTLELGDSALYLCASSLAQGGAGELFFGEGSRLTVL.

The V and J genes are TRBV10-3 and TRBJ2-5; D is perhaps TRBD1 or TRBD2 (5 bases each). The CDR3 loop spans 13 amino acids. Germline V gene data show CDR1 as ENHRY and CDR2 as SYGVKD. V was trimmed by 6 bases and J by 0 bases, leaving 8 bases between them. DNA of the CDR3: TGTGCCATCAGCGGGACGGACCAAGAGACCCAGTACTTC. Translation: CAISGTDQETQYF.

V is TRBV6-1 and J is TRBJ1-5; maybe TRBD1 (6 bases). This CDR3 contains 16 residues. Germline V gives CDR1 MNHNS, CDR2 SASEGT. V gave up 2 bases and J gave up 2 bases, with 13 bases separating them. This chain's CDR3 is CASSEWGRGGNQPQHF. Here the CDR3 DNA reads TGTGCCAGCAGTGAATGGGGCAGGGGCGGCAATCAGCCCCAGCATTTT.

J is TRBJ1-3 and V is TRBV18, with D possibly matching TRBD1 (6 bases). The CDR3 consists of 16 residues. Germline V lookup: CDR1 KGHSH, CDR2 LQKENI. The V gene lost 0 bases and the J gene lost 3 bases, with 12 bases spanning the gap. The CDR3 reads CASSPPGGARGNTIYF. The CDR3 bases are TGTGCCAGCTCACCACCGGGGGGGGCGCGTGGAAACACCATATATTTT. Drawing the rest from reference TRBV18 and TRBJ1-3, the complete variable domain is NAGVMQNPRHLVRRRGQEARLRCSPMKGHSHVYWYRQLPEEGLKFMVYLQKENIIDESGMPKERFSAEFPKEGPSILRIQQVVRGDSAAYFCASSPPGGARGNTIYFGEGSWLTVV.

This clone was counted between two and nine times. The chain uses TRBV15 and TRBJ2-2; the match to TRBD2 covers 8 bases. The CDR3 has 13 amino acids. Germline values: CDR1 LNHNV, CDR2 YYDKDF (reference sequence). The V gene end was trimmed by 5 bases and the J gene end by 6 bases; junction bases not matched to a gene: 2. The CDR3 loop reads CATSPGLAGELFF. The CDR3 nucleotides are TGTGCCACCAGCCCGGGACTAGCCGGGGAGCTGTTTTTT.

This chain joins TRBV27 and TRBJ2-7; 7 bases map to TRBD1. With V trimmed by 5 bases and J by 6 bases, 7 bases remained unmatched. Germline-derived CDR1 and CDR2 are MNHEY and SMNVEV (reference sequence). CDR3 size: 13 residues. In nucleotides, the CDR3 is TGTGCCAGCAGTACATCCAGGGGGTCCGAGCAGTACTTC. This encodes CASSTSRGSEQYF.

The rearrangement uses TRBV10-3 and TRBJ1-4; 8 positions agree with TRBD1. J was trimmed by 3 bases and V by 0 bases; bases with no gene match: 12. This CDR3 spans 19 amino acids. Germline lookup yields CDR1 ENHRY and CDR2 SYGVKD. CDR3 DNA sequence: TGTGCCATCAGTGAGTCATCAGGGGGCCCTTACCAGCCTAATGAAAAACTGTTTTTT. Encoded protein: CAISESSGGPYQPNEKLFF.

This chain links TRBV18 with TRBJ1-2; D gene uncertain. With 5 bases removed from V and 3 bases from J, the gap between germline ends came to 7 bases. In germline, CDR1 is KGHSH, CDR2 LQKENI. CDR3 length: 12 residues. The CDR3 DNA is TGTGCCAGCTCAAAGACCGACTATGGCTACACCTTC. As protein: CASSKTDYGYTF.

The chain couples TRBV28 to TRBJ1-5; 10 positions agree with TRBD1. The CDR3 loop spans 15 amino acids. Germline CDR1 MDHEN, CDR2 SYDVKM. V gave up 4 bases and J gave up 5 bases; unmatched junction bases: 5. CDR3 bases: TGTGCCAGCAGTTCCCGGGACAGGGGACATCAGCCCCAGCATTTT. This encodes CASSSRDRGHQPQHF.

The rearrangement joins TRBV4-1 to TRBJ1-1; weak D call: TRBD1 (5 bases). The germline V and J ends were trimmed by 3 bases and 5 bases, with 13 bases remaining between them. Germline V gene sequence: CDR1 MGHRA, CDR2 YSYEKL. The CDR3 sequence is 14 residues long. DNA of the CDR3: TGCGCCAGCAGCCAGCCCCAGGGCGGGACTGAAGCTTTCTTT. Protein: CASSQPQGGTEAFF.

This clone was observed a single time. The rearrangement joins TRBV5-4 to TRBJ2-1; 13 bases match TRBD2. Unmatched junction bases numbered 4, after V lost 0 bases and J lost 4 bases. This CDR3 contains 17 residues. Germline V gene lookup returns CDR1 SGHNT and CDR2 YYREEE (reference sequence). As DNA, the CDR3 is TGTGCCAGCAGCTTGGGGACTAGCGGGGGTGGGTACAATGAGCAGTTCTTC. Its translation is CASSLGTSGGGYNEQFF. Based on the CDR3 plus reference TRBV5-4 and TRBJ2-1, the full variable domain is ETGVTQSPTHLIKTRGQQVTLRCSSQSGHNTVSWYQQALGQGPQFIFQYYREEENGRGNFPPRFSGLQFPNYSSELNVNALELDDSALYLCASSLGTSGGGYNEQFFGPGTRLTVL.

The chain recombines TRBV10-3 with TRBJ2-7; 8 nucleotides line up with TRBD1. The CDR3 runs 14 residues. Germline-derived CDR1 and CDR2 are ENHRY and SYGVKD. The trim removed 6 bases at V and 2 bases at J, leaving 6 bases unmatched. CDR3 sequence: CAIRGGQEPYEQYF. The DNA for the CDR3 is TGTGCCATCAGGGGGGGACAGGAGCCCTACGAGCAGTACTTC.

J is TRBJ1-1 and V is TRBV12-5; tentative D call: TRBD1 (6 bases). CDR1 and CDR2 from the germline V gene are LGHNT and FRNRAP. The CDR3 has 14 residues. V dropped 9 bases and J dropped 3 bases, with 17 bases sitting between them. CDR3 bases: TGTGCTAGCGGTCGGGGGGCTCGGTACACTGAAGCTTTCTTT. It is translated as CASGRGARYTEAFF.

The gene calls are TRBV25-1 and TRBJ1-6; D unresolved. The CDR3 contains 13 residues. Germline values: CDR1 MGHDK, CDR2 SYGVNS. Trimming removed 4 bases at V and 10 bases at J, with 11 bases between. The CDR3 here is CASSGTTRSPLHF. In DNA form, the CDR3 reads TGTGCCAGCAGTGGGACCACAAGATCACCCCTCCACTTT.

The chain combines TRBV7-9 with TRBJ2-3, with D possibly TRBD2 on 6 matching bases. V lost 1 base and J lost 2, with 13 bases in between. Germline CDR1 reads SEHNR; CDR2 reads FQNEAQ (reference sequence). The CDR3 has 16 residues. The CDR3 reads CASSLGGRGITDTQYF. CDR3 coding DNA: TGTGCCAGCAGCTTAGGGGGTCGGGGGATCACAGATACGCAGTATTTT.

In DNA, the CDR3 is TGTGCCATCAGTGAACTTTCCCACGAGCAGTACTTC. Translated: CAISELSHEQYF. V gene TRBV10-3 combines with J gene TRBJ2-7; D uncertain. There are 12 residues in the CDR3. Germline-derived CDR1 and CDR2 are ENHRY and SYGVKD. The V and J ends lost 3 bases and 5 bases respectively, with 8 bases between them.